This T cell receptor (beta chain) came from a study of CD8+CD57+ T cells in acquired aplastic anemia. Study-level information: An average of around 3.5 ug of DNA was obtained from sorted CD4+ and CD8+ cells. Study results and limitations: Controls did not differ significantly from patients in CD8+ Simpson's diversity. About 29 sequences, all CD8+ CDR3, were shared between patients and controls.

Germline CDR1 and CDR2: MDHEN and SYDVKM. The CDR3 contains 16 residues. Trimming removed 6 bases at V and 5 bases at J, with 22 bases between. For CDR3 and TCR beta VDJ profiling, genomic DNA was the template used. Using its own MiXCR run on the reads, TCRdb lists one record per CDR3 protein. In the table there are about 170,000 distinct CDR3 sequences, roughly 47% of which are singletons. The table lists this clonotype with many counts. The antigen is undetermined. This receptor was identified in a human donor in good health. Source material: sorted CD4+, CD8+, or CD8+CD57+ T cells (not recorded which) from PBMCs. V is TRBV28 and J is TRBJ2-5, with D perhaps matching TRBD1 (6 bases). CDR3 loop: CASSTWDTPTFETQYF. The CDR3 coding sequence is TGTGCCAGCAGCACGTGGGACACCCCTACGTTTGAGACCCAGTACTTC. Full variable domain (missing parts from reference TRBV28 and TRBJ2-5): DVKVTQSSRYLVKRTGEKVFLECVQDMDHENMFWYRQDPGLGLRLIYFSYDVKMKEKGDIPEGYSVSREKKERFSLILESASTNQTSMYLCASSTWDTPTFETQYFGPGTRLLVL.